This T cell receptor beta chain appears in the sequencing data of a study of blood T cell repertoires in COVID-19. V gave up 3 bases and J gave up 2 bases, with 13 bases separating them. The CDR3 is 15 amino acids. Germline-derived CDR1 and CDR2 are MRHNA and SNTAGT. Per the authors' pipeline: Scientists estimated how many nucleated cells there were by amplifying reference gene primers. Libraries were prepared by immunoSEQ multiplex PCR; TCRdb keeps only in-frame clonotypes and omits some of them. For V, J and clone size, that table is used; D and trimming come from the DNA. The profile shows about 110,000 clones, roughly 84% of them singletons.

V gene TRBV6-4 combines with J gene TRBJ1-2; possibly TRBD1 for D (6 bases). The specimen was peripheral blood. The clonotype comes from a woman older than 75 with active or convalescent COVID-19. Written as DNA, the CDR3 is TGTGCCAGCAGTGAGTTTGTAGGGGGAAACTATGGCTACACCTTC. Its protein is CASSEFVGGNYGYTF.